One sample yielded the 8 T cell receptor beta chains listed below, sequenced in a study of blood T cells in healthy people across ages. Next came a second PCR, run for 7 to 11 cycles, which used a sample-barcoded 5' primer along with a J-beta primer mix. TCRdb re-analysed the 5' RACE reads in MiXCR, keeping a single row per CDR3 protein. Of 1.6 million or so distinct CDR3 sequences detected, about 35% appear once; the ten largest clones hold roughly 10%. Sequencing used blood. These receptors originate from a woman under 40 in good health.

The chain's CDR3 is CASSHPSGSPFYEQYF. CDR3 DNA: TGCGCCAGCAGCCATCCTAGCGGGAGCCCCTTCTACGAGCAGTACTTC. The chain has TRBV4-1 and TRBJ2-7; 10 nucleotides line up with TRBD2. With V trimmed by 3 bases and J by 3 bases, 8 bases remained unmatched. Germline V lookup: CDR1 MGHRA, CDR2 YSYEKL. The CDR3 loop spans 16 amino acids.

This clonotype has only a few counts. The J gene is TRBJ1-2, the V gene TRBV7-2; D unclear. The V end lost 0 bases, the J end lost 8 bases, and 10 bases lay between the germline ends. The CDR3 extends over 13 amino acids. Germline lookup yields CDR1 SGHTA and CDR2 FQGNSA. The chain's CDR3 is CASSLARVEGYTF. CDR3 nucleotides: TGTGCCAGCAGCTTAGCGCGGGTCGAGGGCTACACCTTC.

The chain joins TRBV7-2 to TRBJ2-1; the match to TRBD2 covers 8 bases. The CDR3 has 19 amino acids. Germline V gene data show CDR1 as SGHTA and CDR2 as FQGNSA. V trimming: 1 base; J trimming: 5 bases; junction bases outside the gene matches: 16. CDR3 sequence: CASSLVGASGSSPNNEQFF. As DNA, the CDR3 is TGTGCCAGCAGCTTAGTGGGTGCTAGCGGGTCTTCCCCAAACAATGAGCAGTTCTTC.

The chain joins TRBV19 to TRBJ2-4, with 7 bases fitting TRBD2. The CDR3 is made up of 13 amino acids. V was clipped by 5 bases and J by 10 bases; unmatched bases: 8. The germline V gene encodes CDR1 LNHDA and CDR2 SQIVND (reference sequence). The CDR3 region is CASSGSSGVIQYF. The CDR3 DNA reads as TGTGCCAGTAGTGGCTCTAGCGGTGTAATTCAGTACTTC. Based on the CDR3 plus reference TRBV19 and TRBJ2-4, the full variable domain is DGGITQSPKYLFRKEGQNVTLSCEQNLNHDAMYWYRQDPGQGLRLIYYSQIVNDFQKGDIAEGYSVSREKKESFPLTVTSAQKNPTAFYLCASSGSSGVIQYFGAGTRLSVL.

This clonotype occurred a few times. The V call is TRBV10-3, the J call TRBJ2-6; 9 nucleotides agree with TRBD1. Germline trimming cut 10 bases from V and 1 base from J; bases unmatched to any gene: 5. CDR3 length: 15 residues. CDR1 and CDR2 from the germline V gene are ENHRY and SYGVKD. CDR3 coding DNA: TGTGCCACAGACAGGGGGACTTCTGGGGCCAACGTCCTGACTTTC. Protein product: CATDRGTSGANVLTF.

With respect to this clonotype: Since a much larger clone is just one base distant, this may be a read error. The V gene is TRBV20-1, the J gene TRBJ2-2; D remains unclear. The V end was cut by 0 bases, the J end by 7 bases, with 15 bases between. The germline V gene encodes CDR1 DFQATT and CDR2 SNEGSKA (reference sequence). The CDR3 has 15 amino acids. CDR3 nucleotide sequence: TGCAGTGCTAGAGATTTTTCGGCAGTCGGCGGGGAGCTGTTTTTT. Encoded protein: CSARDFSAVGGELFF.

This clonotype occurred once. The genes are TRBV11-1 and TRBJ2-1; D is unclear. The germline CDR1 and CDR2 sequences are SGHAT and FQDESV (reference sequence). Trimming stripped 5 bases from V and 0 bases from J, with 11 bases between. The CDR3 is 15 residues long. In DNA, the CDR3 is TGTGCCAGCAGCGCCAGGAGCCCCTCCTACAATGAGCAGTTCTTC. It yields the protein CASSARSPSYNEQFF. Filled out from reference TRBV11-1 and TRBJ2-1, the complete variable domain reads EAEVAQSPRYKITEKSQAVAFWCDPISGHATLYWYRQILGQGPELLVQFQDESVVDDSQLPKDRFSAERLKGVDSTLKIQPAELGDSAMYLCASSARSPSYNEQFFGPGTRLTVL.

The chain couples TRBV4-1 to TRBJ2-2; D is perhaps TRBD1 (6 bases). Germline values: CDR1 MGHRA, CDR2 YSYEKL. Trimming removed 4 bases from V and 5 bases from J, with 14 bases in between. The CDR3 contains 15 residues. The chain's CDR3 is CASSPTGLVTGELFF. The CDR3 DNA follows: TGCGCCAGCAGCCCGACAGGTCTGGTGACCGGGGAGCTGTTTTTT.